This T cell receptor beta chain was retrieved from a study of T cells in tumors after PD-1 blockade. Background on the study: Each patient got pembrolizumab 200 mg every 3 weeks or cemiplimab 350 mg every 2 weeks. During anti-PD-1 treatment, some patients continued daily vismodegib 150 mg. Regarding the study as a whole: Peripheral recruitment is suggested, as some novel exhausted tumor clones were in pre-treatment blood.

Trimming cost V 3 bases and J 0 bases; bases outside gene matches: 6. Germline CDR1 and CDR2: SNHLY and FYNNEI. There are 16 residues in the CDR3. The table lists this clone with a count of one. Antigen unknown. Profiled with immunoSEQ multiplex PCR; TCRdb holds only in-frame clones, not every one. The profile covers 20,000 to 25,000 clones, with about 82% appearing a single time and 9% to 15% taken by the ten largest. Input was about 550 ng to 6,004 ng of genomic DNA from tumor or blood. This sequence joins TRBV2 and TRBJ2-7, with 9 bases lining up with TRBD2. The sample here was PBMCs, taken after anti-PD-1 treatment. This TCR was recovered from a human donor with basal cell carcinoma. The CDR3 here is CASSDIGGGASYEQYF. The CDR3 coding sequence is TGTGCCAGCAGTGATATCGGCGGGGGGGCCTCCTACGAGCAGTACTTC.